The 6 T cell receptor beta chains reported below all come from one sample, sequenced in a study of OX40 agonist ivuxolimab in advanced cancers. Produced via immunoSEQ multiplex PCR; TCRdb's table is partial and in-frame only. The sample holds about 83,000 clones, around four fifths seen once. The sample here was CD4+ or CD8+ T cells sorted from blood, taken in a trial of the OX40 agonist ivuxolimab. These receptors came from an adult with an advanced solid tumor such as melanoma, head and neck, liver or kidney cancer.

CDR3 in DNA: TGTGCCACCAGCAGGGAAACCCTTATGAACACTGAAGCTTTCTTT. It translates to CATSRETLMNTEAFF. The chain links TRBV15 to TRBJ1-1; D unresolved. Trimming removed 3 bases at V and 0 bases at J, with 11 bases between. CDR1 is LNHNV, CDR2 YYDKDF, per germline (reference sequence). The CDR3 consists of 15 residues.

The rearrangement uses TRBV28 and TRBJ2-7, with a possible D match to TRBD1 (6 bases). Germline values: CDR1 MDHEN, CDR2 SYDVKM. The CDR3 loop spans 16 amino acids. V was shortened by 5 bases and J by 2 bases, with 19 bases between the two germline ends. For the CDR3, the DNA is TGTGCCAGCAGTGCCTCCGGGACACCTGGAACCTACGAGCAGTACTTC. Protein: CASSASGTPGTYEQYF. The full variable domain, in which reference TRBV28 and TRBJ2-7 provide the parts outside the CDR3, is DVKVTQSSRYLVKRTGEKVFLECVQDMDHENMFWYRQDPGLGLRLIYFSYDVKMKEKGDIPEGYSVSREKKERFSLILESASTNQTSMYLCASSASGTPGTYEQYFGPGTRLTVT.

The genes are TRBV13 and TRBJ2-5; tentative D call: TRBD2 (5 bases). V was shortened by 7 bases and J by 4 bases, with 10 bases between the two germline ends. The CDR3 covers 12 residues. Germline V gene sequence: CDR1 PRHDT, CDR2 FYEKMQ (reference sequence). CDR3 DNA: TGTGCCAGCAACGGACGGGGAGAGACCCAGTACTTC. Its protein product is CASNGRGETQYF.

This clone was seen only a few times. The rearrangement links TRBV6-5 to TRBJ1-3, with D unclear. The CDR3 length is 15 residues. Germline V CDR1 and CDR2: MNHEY, SVGAGI. The ends were cut back, 8 bases at V and 4 bases at J, with 18 bases in the middle. CDR3 in DNA: TGTGCCAGCCGATCGGGAGTCGGTATGGGAAACACCATATATTTT. This gives the protein CASRSGVGMGNTIYF.

This clone was seen a single time. CDR3 DNA sequence: TGTGCCAGCAGTCCGGGACATAATAATTCACCCCTCCACTTT. Protein: CASSPGHNNSPLHF. The chain employs TRBV28 and TRBJ1-6, with D possibly TRBD1 on 6 matching bases. The germline V gene encodes CDR1 MDHEN and CDR2 SYDVKM. V dropped 5 bases and J dropped 5 bases, with 10 bases sitting between them. The CDR3 loop spans 14 amino acids.

This rearrangement joins TRBV5-1 to TRBJ2-7, with 9 nucleotides matching TRBD2. In germline, CDR1 is SGHRS, CDR2 YFSETQ. V lost 1 base, J lost 2 bases, and 13 bases stayed unmatched. The length of the CDR3 is 18 residues. CDR3: CASSLTANSGGRAYEQYF. CDR3 DNA sequence: TGCGCCAGCAGCTTGACCGCGAATAGCGGGGGCCGAGCCTACGAGCAGTACTTC.